Each of the 10 T cell receptor beta chains below was sequenced from the same sample in a study of cytomegalovirus exposure and HLA in healthy donors (dated by TCRdb to about 2017). Library preparation employed the immunoSEQ multiplex PCR assay. The multiplex PCR relied on a mix of 60 forward primers for TCR Vbeta segments and 13 reverse primers for TCR Jbeta segments. The source is immuneACCESS, and TCRdb retained only in-frame sequences with V and J called. Part of the clones is not carried over; for the studies checked, unresolved V genes explain less than half of this, and the remainder is unexplained. The sample table holds roughly 190,000 clones, of which around 86% were seen once. The top ten clonotypes cover about a tenth of the sample. Sequencing input: PBMCs. All receptors come from a woman aged 45-60 years in good health and CMV-seropositive.

This clone was picked up one time. The J gene is TRBJ2-1, the V gene TRBV5-4; D remains ambiguous. Trimming left V 0 bases short and J 4 bases short, with 11 bases between. The length of the CDR3 is 15 residues. Germline assignment: CDR1 SGHNT and CDR2 YYREEE (reference sequence). The CDR3 coding sequence is TGTGCCAGCAGCTTGGCGGCCACAGAGTACAATGAGCAGTTCTTC. Residues: CASSLAATEYNEQFF.

The chain employs TRBV10-3 and TRBJ2-5; TRBD2 matches at 10 bases. CDR1 ENHRY and CDR2 SYGVKD come from the germline V gene. The length of the CDR3 is 14 residues. The junction had 0 bases not matched to a gene; V was cut back by 2 bases and J by 3 bases. The CDR3 nucleotides read TGTGCCATCAGTGAGGGACTAGCGGAAGAGACCCAGTACTTC. Translating gives CAISEGLAEETQYF.

This chain links TRBV9 with TRBJ1-3, with D perhaps matching TRBD1 (5 bases). The CDR3 extends over 16 amino acids. With 3 bases removed from V and 0 bases from J, the gap between germline ends came to 13 bases. CDR1 and CDR2 from the germline V gene are SGDLS and YYNGEE. For the CDR3, the DNA is TGTGCCAGCAGCGCTTGGGACTCGGGCTCTGGAAACACCATATATTTT. Its translation is CASSAWDSGSGNTIYF. The whole variable domain, filled in from reference TRBV9 and TRBJ1-3, reads DSGVTQTPKHLITATGQRVTLRCSPRSGDLSVYWYQQSLDQGLQFLIQYYNGEERAKGNILERFSAQQFPDLHSELNLSSLELGDSALYFCASSAWDSGSGNTIYFGEGSWLTVV.

This chain links TRBV27 with TRBJ2-1; 8 bases match TRBD1. Germline CDR1 and CDR2: MNHEY and SMNVEV (reference sequence). This CDR3 region has 18 residues. J lost 5 bases, V lost 6 bases, and 18 bases had no gene match. CDR3 sequence (DNA): TGTGCCAGCAGCCTATATGGGCCCCGGGACAGGTGGGACAATGAGCAGTTCTTC. It yields the protein CASSLYGPRDRWDNEQFF.

This rearrangement joins TRBV13 to TRBJ2-1; 10 positions match TRBD2. With V trimmed by 5 bases and J by 5 bases, 6 bases remained unmatched. Germline V gene lookup returns CDR1 PRHDT and CDR2 FYEKMQ (reference sequence). The CDR3 is 15 amino acids. The CDR3 nucleotides read TGTGCCAGCAGCATCAGCGGGGGGGCTGACAATGAGCAGTTCTTC. It codes for CASSISGGADNEQFF. The whole variable domain, filled in from reference TRBV13 and TRBJ2-1, reads AAGVIQSPRHLIKEKRETATLKCYPIPRHDTVYWYQQGPGQDPQFLISFYEKMQSDKGSIPDRFSAQQFSDYHSELNMSSLELGDSALYFCASSISGGADNEQFFGPGTRLTVL.

The V gene is TRBV30, the J gene TRBJ2-7; possibly TRBD1 for D (5 bases). With 3 bases removed from V and 5 bases from J, the gap between germline ends came to 17 bases. Germline V gene sequence: CDR1 GTSNPN, CDR2 SVGIG (reference sequence). The CDR3 sequence is 14 residues long. The CDR3 loop is CAWSKGDRRNEQYF. The CDR3 bases are TGTGCCTGGAGCAAAGGGGATCGTAGGAACGAGCAGTACTTC.

This clone has a handful of counts. The chain links TRBV6-6 to TRBJ2-7; a weak D match, TRBD1 (6 bases). Germline V CDR1 and CDR2: MNHNY, SVGAGI (reference sequence). The length of the CDR3 is 14 residues. The V end was cut by 8 bases, the J end by 0 bases, with 14 bases between. The CDR3 region has the DNA TGTGCCAGCCACGGGCCAGGGGCCTCCTACGAGCAGTACTTC. Protein sequence: CASHGPGASYEQYF.

This clone was seen more than once but under ten times. V gene TRBV4-1 combines with J gene TRBJ1-4; 9 bases align to TRBD1. Trimming cost V 1 base and J 5 bases; bases outside gene matches: 5. Germline V lookup: CDR1 MGHRA, CDR2 YSYEKL. This CDR3 has 16 amino acids. The CDR3 DNA reads TGCGCCAGCAGCCAAGTAGTGGGACAGGGAAATGAAAAACTGTTTTTT. Protein: CASSQVVGQGNEKLFF.

This clone came up a few times. The chain carries TRBV2 and TRBJ1-3; perhaps TRBD1 as D (6 bases). The CDR3 is 14 amino acids. CDR1 SNHLY and CDR2 FYNNEI come from the germline V gene. The V gene lost 5 bases and the J gene lost 2 bases, with 10 bases spanning the gap. CDR3 bases: TGTGCCAGCAGTCCATCAGGGGCTGGAAACACCATATATTTT. Residues: CASSPSGAGNTIYF.

This chain links TRBV5-1 with TRBJ1-1, with D possibly TRBD1 on 6 matching bases. The V end was cut by 3 bases, the J end by 1 base, with 10 bases between. There are 14 residues in the CDR3. Germline loops: CDR1 SGHRS, CDR2 YFSETQ. The CDR3 protein is CASSSWTANTEAFF. Here the CDR3 DNA reads TGCGCCAGCAGCTCCTGGACAGCGAACACTGAAGCTTTCTTT.